This T cell receptor (beta chain) stems from a study of T cell responses to AZD1222 COVID-19 vaccine. Study-wide points: Vaccine-associated CD4 TCRs spanned spike, dominant at 160-218 and 743-854. The study sampled repertoires only after the peak T cell response. Receipt of two AZD1222 doses was followed by a rise in Spike-specific TCR breadth and depth. Females made up more of the donors, who were largely white British, and clonal diversity may have come out too low.

Here immunoSEQ multiplex PCR was the method, and the copy in TCRdb shows in-frame clones only, minus some. The sample records more than 120,000 clones, about nine tenths being singletons. The length of the CDR3 is 14 residues. The V and J ends lost 4 bases and 1 base, in that order; junction bases with no gene match: 0. Germline V gene data show CDR1 as LNHDA and CDR2 as SQIVND (reference sequence). With regard to this clone: Its antigen remains unidentified.

This clonotype originated in an adult who received the AZD1222 COVID-19 vaccine. The chain links TRBV19 to TRBJ2-2; TRBD1 agrees at 7 bases. The sample in question was peripheral blood, obtained 28 days after the second AZD1222 dose. CDR3 residues: CASSRTGNTGELFF. The CDR3 coding sequence is TGTGCCAGTAGTAGGACAGGGAACACCGGGGAGCTGTTTTTT.